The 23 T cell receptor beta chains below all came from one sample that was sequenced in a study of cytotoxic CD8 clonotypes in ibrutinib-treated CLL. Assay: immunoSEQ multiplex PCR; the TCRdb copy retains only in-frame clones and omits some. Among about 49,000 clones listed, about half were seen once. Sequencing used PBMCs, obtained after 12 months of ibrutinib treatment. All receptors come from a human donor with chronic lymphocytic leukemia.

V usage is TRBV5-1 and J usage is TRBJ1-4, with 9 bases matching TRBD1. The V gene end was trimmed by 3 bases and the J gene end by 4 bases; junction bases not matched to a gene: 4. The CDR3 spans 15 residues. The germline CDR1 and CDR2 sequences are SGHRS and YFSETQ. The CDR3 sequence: CASSSGQGLNEKLFF. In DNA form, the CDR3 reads TGCGCCAGCAGCTCCGGACAGGGGCTTAATGAAAAACTGTTTTTT.

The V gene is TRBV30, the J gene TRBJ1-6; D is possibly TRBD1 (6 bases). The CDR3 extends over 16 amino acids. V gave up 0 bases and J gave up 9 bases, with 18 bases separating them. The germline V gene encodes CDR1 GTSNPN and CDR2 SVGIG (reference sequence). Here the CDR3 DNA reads TGTGCCTGGAGTGTTTCACAAAACAGGGCAACTTCACCCCTCCACTTT. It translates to CAWSVSQNRATSPLHF.

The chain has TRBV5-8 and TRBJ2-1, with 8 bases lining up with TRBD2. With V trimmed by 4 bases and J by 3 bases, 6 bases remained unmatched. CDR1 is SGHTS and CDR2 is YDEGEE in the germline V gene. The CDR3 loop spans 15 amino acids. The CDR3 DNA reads TGTGCCAGCAGCCAGTCGGGAGGGGACTACAATGAGCAGTTCTTC. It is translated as CASSQSGGDYNEQFF.

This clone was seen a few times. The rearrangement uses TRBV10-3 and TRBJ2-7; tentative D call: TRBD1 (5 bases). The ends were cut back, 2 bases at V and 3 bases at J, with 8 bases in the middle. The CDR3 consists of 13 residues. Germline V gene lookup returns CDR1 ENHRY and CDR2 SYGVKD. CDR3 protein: CAISEPGRYEQYF. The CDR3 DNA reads TGTGCCATCAGTGAGCCAGGGCGCTACGAGCAGTACTTC.

This chain's CDR3 is CASSRDGGQDEQYF. In nucleotides, the CDR3 is TGCGCCAGCAGCAGGGACGGGGGCCAGGACGAGCAGTACTTC. The rearrangement uses TRBV5-1 and TRBJ2-7; D is tentatively TRBD1 or TRBD2 (6 bases each). CDR3 size: 14 residues. Germline-derived CDR1 and CDR2 are SGHRS and YFSETQ. The germline V and J ends were trimmed by 4 bases and 5 bases, with 16 bases remaining between them.

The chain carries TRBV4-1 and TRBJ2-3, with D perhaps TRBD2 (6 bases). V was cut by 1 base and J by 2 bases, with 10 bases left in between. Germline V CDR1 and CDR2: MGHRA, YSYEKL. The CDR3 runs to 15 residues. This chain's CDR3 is CASSQARLVTDTQYF. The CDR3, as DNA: TGCGCCAGCAGCCAAGCCCGACTAGTCACAGATACGCAGTATTTT.

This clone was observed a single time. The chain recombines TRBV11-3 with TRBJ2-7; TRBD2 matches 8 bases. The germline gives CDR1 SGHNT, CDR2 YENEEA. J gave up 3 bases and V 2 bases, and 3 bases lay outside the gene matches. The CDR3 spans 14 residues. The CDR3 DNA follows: TGTGCCAGCAGCTTAAGCGGGAGTTACTACGAGCAGTACTTC. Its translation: CASSLSGSYYEQYF.

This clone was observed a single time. The CDR3 region is CASSLAVMAAGRSSIYF. CDR3 coding DNA: TGTGCCAGCAGCTTGGCCGTAATGGCAGCAGGGAGAAGCTCCATATATTTT. The chain uses TRBV5-5 and TRBJ1-3, with D perhaps matching TRBD1 (5 bases). The germline CDR1 and CDR2 sequences are SGHKS and YYEKEE (reference sequence). The CDR3 has 17 amino acids. The V end was cut by 0 bases, the J end by 11 bases, with 24 bases between.

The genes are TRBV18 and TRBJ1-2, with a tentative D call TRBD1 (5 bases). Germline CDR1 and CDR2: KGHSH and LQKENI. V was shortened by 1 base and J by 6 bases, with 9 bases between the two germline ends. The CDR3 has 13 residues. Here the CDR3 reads CASSPRPGDGYTF. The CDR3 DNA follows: TGTGCCAGCTCACCACGGCCGGGGGATGGCTACACCTTC.

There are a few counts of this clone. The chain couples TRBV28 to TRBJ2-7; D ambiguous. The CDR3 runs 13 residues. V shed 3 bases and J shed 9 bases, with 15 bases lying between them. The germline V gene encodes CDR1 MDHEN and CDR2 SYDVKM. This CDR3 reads CASSFRLPWGQYF. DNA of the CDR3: TGTGCCAGCAGTTTCCGACTGCCATGGGGGCAGTACTTC. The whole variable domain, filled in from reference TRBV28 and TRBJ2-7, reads DVKVTQSSRYLVKRTGEKVFLECVQDMDHENMFWYRQDPGLGLRLIYFSYDVKMKEKGDIPEGYSVSREKKERFSLILESASTNQTSMYLCASSFRLPWGQYFGPGTRLTVT.

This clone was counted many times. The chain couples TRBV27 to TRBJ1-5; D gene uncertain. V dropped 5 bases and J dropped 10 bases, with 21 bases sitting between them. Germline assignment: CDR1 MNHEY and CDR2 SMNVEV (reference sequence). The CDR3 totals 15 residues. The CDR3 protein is CASSRAGPSLNPQHF. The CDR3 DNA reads TGTGCCAGCAGTCGTGCAGGTCCGTCCCTTAATCCCCAGCATTTT.

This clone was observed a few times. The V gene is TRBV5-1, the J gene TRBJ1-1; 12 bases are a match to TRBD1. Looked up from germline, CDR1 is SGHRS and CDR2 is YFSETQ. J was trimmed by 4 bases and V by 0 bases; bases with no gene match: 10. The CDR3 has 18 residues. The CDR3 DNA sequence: TGCGCCAGCAGCTTGGCGGGACAGGGGGCGTCGGGAGGCACTGAAGCTTTCTTT. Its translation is CASSLAGQGASGGTEAFF.

The CDR3, as DNA: TGTGCCAGCAGCTCAGGCTACGAGCAGTACTTC. It specifies CASSSGYEQYF. The V and J genes are TRBV11-3 and TRBJ2-7; D remains ambiguous. From germline, CDR1 is SGHNT and CDR2 YENEEA. The CDR3 extends over 11 amino acids. Between the trimmed V and J ends, which lost 4 bases and 3 bases, there was a span of 4 bases.

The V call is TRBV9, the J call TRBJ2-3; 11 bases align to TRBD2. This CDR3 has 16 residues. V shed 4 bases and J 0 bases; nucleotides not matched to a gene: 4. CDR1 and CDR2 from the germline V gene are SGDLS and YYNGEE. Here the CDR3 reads CASSPLAGVSTDTQYF. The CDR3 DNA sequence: TGTGCCAGCAGCCCACTAGCGGGGGTTAGCACAGATACGCAGTATTTT.

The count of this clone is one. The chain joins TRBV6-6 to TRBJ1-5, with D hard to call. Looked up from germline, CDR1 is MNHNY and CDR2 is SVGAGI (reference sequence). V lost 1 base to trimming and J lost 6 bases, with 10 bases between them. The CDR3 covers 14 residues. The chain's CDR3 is CASSYYGVGQPQHF. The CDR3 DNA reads TGTGCCAGCAGTTACTACGGGGTGGGTCAGCCCCAGCATTTT.

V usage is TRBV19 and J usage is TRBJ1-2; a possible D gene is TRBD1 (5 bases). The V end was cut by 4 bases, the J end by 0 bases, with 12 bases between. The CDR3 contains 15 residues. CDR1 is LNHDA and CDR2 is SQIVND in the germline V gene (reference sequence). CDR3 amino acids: CASSRDSLSNYGYTF. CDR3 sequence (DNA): TGTGCCAGTAGTAGGGACTCCCTTTCTAACTATGGCTACACCTTC.

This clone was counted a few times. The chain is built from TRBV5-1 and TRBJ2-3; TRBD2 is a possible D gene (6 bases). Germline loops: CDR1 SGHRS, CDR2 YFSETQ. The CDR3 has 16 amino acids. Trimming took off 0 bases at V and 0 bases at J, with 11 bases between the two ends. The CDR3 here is CASSLVAVTSTDTQYF. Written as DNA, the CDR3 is TGCGCCAGCAGCTTGGTAGCGGTGACTAGCACAGATACGCAGTATTTT. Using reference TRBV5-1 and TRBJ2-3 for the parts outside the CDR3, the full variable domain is KAGVTQTPRYLIKTRGQQVTLSCSPISGHRSVSWYQQTPGQGLQFLFEYFSETQRNKGNFPGRFSGRQFSNSRSEMNVSTLELGDSALYLCASSLVAVTSTDTQYFGPGTRLTVL.

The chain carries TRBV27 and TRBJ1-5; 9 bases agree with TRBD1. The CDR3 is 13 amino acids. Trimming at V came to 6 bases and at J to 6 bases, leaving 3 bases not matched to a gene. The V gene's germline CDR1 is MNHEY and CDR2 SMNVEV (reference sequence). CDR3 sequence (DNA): TGTGCCAGCAGGGACAGGGGAGGTCAGCCCCAGCATTTT. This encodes CASRDRGGQPQHF.

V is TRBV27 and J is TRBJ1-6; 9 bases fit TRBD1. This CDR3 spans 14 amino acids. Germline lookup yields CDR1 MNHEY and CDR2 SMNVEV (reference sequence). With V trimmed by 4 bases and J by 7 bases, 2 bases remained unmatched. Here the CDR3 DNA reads TGTGCCAGCAGTTCGGGACAGGGAAATTCACCCCTCCACTTT. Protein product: CASSSGQGNSPLHF.

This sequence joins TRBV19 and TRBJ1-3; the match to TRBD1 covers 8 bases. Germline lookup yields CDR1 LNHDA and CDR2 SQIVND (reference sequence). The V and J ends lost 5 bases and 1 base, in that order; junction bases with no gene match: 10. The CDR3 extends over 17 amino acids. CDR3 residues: CASSGTGALHSGNTIYF. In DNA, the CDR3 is TGTGCCAGTAGTGGGACAGGCGCGCTCCATTCTGGAAACACCATATATTTT.

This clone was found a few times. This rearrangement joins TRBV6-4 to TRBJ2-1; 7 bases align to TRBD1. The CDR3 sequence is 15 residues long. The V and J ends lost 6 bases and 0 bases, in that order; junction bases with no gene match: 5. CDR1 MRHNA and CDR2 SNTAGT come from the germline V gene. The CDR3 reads CASRRQGYSYNEQFF. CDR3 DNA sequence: TGTGCCAGCAGAAGACAGGGTTACTCCTACAATGAGCAGTTCTTC.

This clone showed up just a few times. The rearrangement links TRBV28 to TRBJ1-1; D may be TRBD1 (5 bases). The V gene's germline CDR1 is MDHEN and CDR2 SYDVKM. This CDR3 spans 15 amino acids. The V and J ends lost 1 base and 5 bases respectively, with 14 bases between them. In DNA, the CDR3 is TGTGCCAGCAGTTTATTTCGGGGCCCGAGGACTGAAGCTTTCTTT. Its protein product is CASSLFRGPRTEAFF.

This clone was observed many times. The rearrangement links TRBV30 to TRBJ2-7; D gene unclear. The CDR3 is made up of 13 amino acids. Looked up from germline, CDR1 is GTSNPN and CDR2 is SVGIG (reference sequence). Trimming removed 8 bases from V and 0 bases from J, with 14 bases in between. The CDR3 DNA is TGTGCCCGCTCAGGATCAAACTCCTACGAGCAGTACTTC. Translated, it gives CARSGSNSYEQYF.